Below, 27 T cell receptor beta chains from the same sample are listed, as sequenced in a study of cytomegalovirus exposure and HLA in healthy donors. Use of 60 Vbeta and 13 Jbeta primers characterized the PCR. Using immunoSEQ multiplex PCR, the repertoire was profiled, and TCRdb retains in-frame clones only, with some absent. The sample comprises under 95,000 clones, approximately 71% of which are singletons, and under 2.5% rests with the top ten. Sequenced sample: PBMCs. These receptor sequences come from a man aged 35-49 years in good health and CMV-seronegative.

The chain joins TRBV27 to TRBJ1-5; D gene ambiguous. Germline V gives CDR1 MNHEY, CDR2 SMNVEV (reference sequence). The CDR3 is 14 residues long. Trimming cost V 5 bases and J 0 bases, with 8 bases left between them. CDR3 region: CASSPTDSNQPQHF. CDR3 DNA sequence: TGTGCCAGCAGTCCGACTGATAGCAATCAGCCCCAGCATTTT.

The chain combines TRBV28 with TRBJ2-1; 8 bases agree with TRBD1. With 6 bases clipped from V and 4 bases from J, the junction kept 8 bases outside the gene matches. Germline V gene sequence: CDR1 MDHEN, CDR2 SYDVKM. This CDR3 is 15 amino acids long. CDR3 in DNA: TGTGCCAGCAGGTGGGGGGACAGGATATACAATGAGCAGTTCTTC. This gives the protein CASRWGDRIYNEQFF.

The genes are TRBV6-5 and TRBJ1-5, with 9 bases lining up with TRBD1. CDR3 length: 15 residues. V shed 5 bases, J shed 4 bases, and the junction held 6 bases outside the gene matches. Germline V lookup: CDR1 MNHEY, CDR2 SVGAGI. The CDR3, as DNA: TGTGCCAGCAGTCTATCCGGGACAGGGAATCAGCCCCAGCATTTT. Protein: CASSLSGTGNQPQHF.

The rearrangement links TRBV5-1 to TRBJ1-5; possible D gene TRBD1, 6 bases. Germline-derived CDR1 and CDR2 are SGHRS and YFSETQ. Trimming removed 0 bases from V and 6 bases from J, with 13 bases in between. The length of the CDR3 is 15 residues. This chain's CDR3 is CASSLAGTSGQPQHF. CDR3 in DNA: TGCGCCAGCAGCTTGGCCGGGACATCGGGTCAGCCCCAGCATTTT.

The chain links TRBV6-5 to TRBJ2-3; TRBD1 agrees at 7 bases. Losses at the gene ends were 7 bases for V and 2 bases for J; bases not matched to a gene: 9. The CDR3 runs to 15 residues. Germline V gene sequence: CDR1 MNHEY, CDR2 SVGAGI. The CDR3 protein is CASNPPGQPTDTQYF. In DNA form, the CDR3 reads TGTGCCAGCAACCCTCCGGGACAGCCCACAGATACGCAGTATTTT.

The chain recombines TRBV18 with TRBJ1-4; D ambiguous. CDR1 is KGHSH, CDR2 LQKENI, per germline. The germline V and J ends were trimmed by 4 bases and 6 bases, with 12 bases remaining between them. The CDR3 is 14 amino acids. CDR3 coding DNA: TGTGCCAGCTCACTTGGCGGGTCGGATGAAAAACTGTTTTTT. It yields the protein CASSLGGSDEKLFF.

The chain recombines TRBV5-6 with TRBJ2-2, with TRBD1 as a possible D gene (6 bases). Trimming removed 7 bases at V and 5 bases at J, with 21 bases between. The CDR3 length is 16 residues. Germline loops: CDR1 SGHDT, CDR2 YYEEEE. The CDR3 DNA is TGTGCCAGCGGCAGGCGAGGTACAGGGCGAACCGGGGAGCTGTTTTTT. This translates into CASGRRGTGRTGELFF.

CDR3 region: CSVRQTGRPAGELFF. CDR3 bases: TGCAGCGTCCGACAGACAGGGCGACCCGCCGGGGAGCTGTTTTTT. This chain joins TRBV29-1 and TRBJ2-2; TRBD1 matches at 7 bases. The CDR3 covers 15 residues. Trimming took 6 bases from V and 6 from J; bases not matched to a gene: 13. From germline, CDR1 is SQVTM and CDR2 ANQGSEA.

The V and J genes are TRBV5-8 and TRBJ2-7; 8 bases are a match to TRBD2. In germline, CDR1 is SGHTS, CDR2 YDEGEE. The CDR3 has 17 amino acids. The trim removed 4 bases at V and 0 bases at J, leaving 12 bases unmatched. CDR3 loop: CASSPLGSGVSSYEQYF. CDR3 nucleotide sequence: TGTGCCAGCAGCCCTCTAGGTAGCGGGGTGAGCTCCTACGAGCAGTACTTC.

The chain uses TRBV2 and TRBJ2-3, with a possible D match to TRBD2 (5 bases). The CDR3 runs to 15 residues. The V gene's germline CDR1 is SNHLY and CDR2 FYNNEI. The V and J ends lost 3 bases and 2 bases respectively, with 12 bases between them. The CDR3 here is CASSEDSTPTDTQYF. The CDR3 DNA reads TGTGCCAGCAGTGAGGACTCCACCCCCACAGATACGCAGTATTTT.

V is TRBV5-6 and J is TRBJ1-2; 8 nucleotides agree with TRBD1. Germline values: CDR1 SGHDT, CDR2 YYEEEE. V gave up 3 bases and J gave up 4 bases; unmatched junction bases: 5. This CDR3 has 14 amino acids. This chain's CDR3 is CASSSGQGSYGYTF. In DNA form, the CDR3 reads TGTGCCAGCAGCTCCGGACAGGGAAGCTATGGCTACACCTTC.

This clone came up a few times. This chain links TRBV21-1 with TRBJ1-5. TRBV21-1 is a pseudogene segment. The CDR3 consists of 11 residues. This CDR3 reads CAIRLVQPQHF. The CDR3, as DNA: TGTGCCATCCGGTTGGTTCAGCCCCAGCATTTT.

This clone was detected once. V gene TRBV7-3 combines with J gene TRBJ2-1; D is undetermined. This CDR3 is 11 amino acids long. Trimming left V 2 bases short and J 15 bases short, with 11 bases between. Germline CDR1 SGHTA, CDR2 FQGTGA. CDR3 sequence (DNA): TGTGCCAGCAGCTTAGGGCCAACGCTGTTCTTC. Protein: CASSLGPTLFF.

V and J are TRBV7-9 and TRBJ2-7; 14 nucleotides match TRBD2. Trimming removed 5 bases from V and 2 bases from J; junction bases left unmatched: 8. Germline V gene data show CDR1 as SEHNR and CDR2 as FQNEAQ (reference sequence). CDR3 length: 17 residues. The CDR3 protein is CASSVTGLAGDTYEQYF. The DNA of the CDR3 is TGTGCCAGCAGCGTTACGGGACTAGCGGGGGACACCTACGAGCAGTACTTC.

This clone was picked up a small number of times. The chain recombines TRBV5-4 with TRBJ2-7; D is perhaps TRBD2 (5 bases). Germline V gene sequence: CDR1 SGHNT, CDR2 YYREEE (reference sequence). Trimming cost V 3 bases and J 6 bases, with 19 bases left between them. This CDR3 is built from 15 residues. The CDR3 DNA follows: TGTGCCAGCAGCTCCCGAGGGCCGAGTTCCAGCGAGCAGTACTTC. It is translated as CASSSRGPSSSEQYF.

DNA of the CDR3: TGTGCCAGCAGCGAAGAGATGAACACTGAAGCTTTCTTT. Its translation: CASSEEMNTEAFF. The chain links TRBV5-8 to TRBJ1-1; D gene unclear. Trimming took 4 bases from V and 0 from J, leaving 7 bases between them. Germline-derived CDR1 and CDR2 are SGHTS and YDEGEE. The length of the CDR3 is 13 residues.

The chain has TRBV5-1 and TRBJ2-7; 11 positions agree with TRBD2. Germline CDR1 is SGHRS and CDR2 is YFSETQ. Trimming removed 0 bases from V and 6 bases from J; junction bases left unmatched: 8. The CDR3 has 16 amino acids. CDR3 DNA sequence: TGCGCCAGCAGCTTGGCCTCGGTAGCGGGAGGGCGCGAGCAGTACTTC. It yields the protein CASSLASVAGGREQYF.

The V call is TRBV30, the J call TRBJ1-1, with D maybe TRBD1 (5 bases). Germline V lookup: CDR1 GTSNPN, CDR2 SVGIG (reference sequence). The CDR3 contains 13 residues. V shed 6 bases and J shed 1 base, with 12 bases lying between them. The CDR3 bases are TGTGCCTGCCAAGGACAAGCGAACACTGAAGCTTTCTTT. Protein sequence: CACQGQANTEAFF.

The gene calls are TRBV2 and TRBJ2-5; 8 bases are a match to TRBD1. Germline assignment: CDR1 SNHLY and CDR2 FYNNEI. V trimming: 0 bases; J trimming: 5 bases; junction bases outside the gene matches: 5. The CDR3 is 15 residues long. CDR3 residues: CASSEARTGIETQYF. The CDR3 region has the DNA TGTGCCAGCAGTGAAGCGAGGACAGGGATTGAGACCCAGTACTTC.

J is TRBJ1-2 and V is TRBV28, with 10 bases lining up with TRBD1. The CDR3 is made up of 15 amino acids. The ends lost 5 bases at V and 5 bases at J; junction bases unmatched: 8. CDR1 and CDR2 (germline): MDHEN, SYDVKM. This CDR3 reads CASSAIRDRGYGYTF. CDR3 nucleotide sequence: TGTGCCAGCAGTGCAATCCGGGACAGGGGATATGGCTACACCTTC.

The chain is built from TRBV10-2 and TRBJ2-7; 7 bases are shared with TRBD1. Germline trimming cut 6 bases from V and 4 bases from J; bases unmatched to any gene: 6. There are 13 residues in the CDR3. Germline CDR1 and CDR2: WSHSY and SAAADI. CDR3 amino acids: CASRRDSGYEQYF. The DNA for the CDR3 is TGCGCCAGCAGGAGGGACAGTGGTTACGAGCAGTACTTC.

This sequence joins TRBV19 and TRBJ1-1, with D maybe TRBD1 (5 bases). The germline V gene encodes CDR1 LNHDA and CDR2 SQIVND (reference sequence). The CDR3 extends over 17 amino acids. V lost 5 bases to trimming and J lost 2 bases, with 21 bases between them. CDR3 loop: CASSLTNGGRENTEAFF. In DNA, the CDR3 is TGTGCCAGTAGTCTAACCAACGGGGGACGGGAAAACACTGAAGCTTTCTTT. The full variable domain, with the rest looked up from reference TRBV19 and TRBJ1-1, is DGGITQSPKYLFRKEGQNVTLSCEQNLNHDAMYWYRQDPGQGLRLIYYSQIVNDFQKGDIAEGYSVSREKKESFPLTVTSAQKNPTAFYLCASSLTNGGRENTEAFFGQGTRLTVV.

The rearrangement uses TRBV19 and TRBJ2-5; D may be TRBD1 (6 bases). Trimming pared 9 bases from V and 2 bases from J, leaving 10 bases between. Germline CDR1 reads LNHDA; CDR2 reads SQIVND (reference sequence). This CDR3 region has 12 residues. CDR3 amino acids: CASQQGQETQYF. CDR3 nucleotides: TGTGCCAGCCAACAGGGACAAGAGACCCAGTACTTC.

This chain connects TRBV6-4 to TRBJ1-1; 7 nucleotides agree with TRBD1. With V trimmed by 6 bases and J by 2 bases, 3 bases remained unmatched. Germline V gene sequence: CDR1 MRHNA, CDR2 SNTAGT. The CDR3 length is 13 residues. The CDR3 DNA reads TGTGCCAGCAGGGACAGGACAAACACTGAAGCTTTCTTT. It specifies CASRDRTNTEAFF.

This clone was detected only once. The chain is built from TRBV10-3 and TRBJ2-7; the match to TRBD1 covers 7 bases. V gave up 8 bases and J gave up 0 bases; unmatched junction bases: 4. Germline values: CDR1 ENHRY, CDR2 SYGVKD. The CDR3 loop spans 13 amino acids. CDR3 sequence reads: CAIEGQDSYEQYF. In nucleotides, the CDR3 is TGTGCCATCGAAGGACAGGACTCCTACGAGCAGTACTTC.

The chain recombines TRBV6-1 with TRBJ2-7; 9 bases line up with TRBD1. V dropped 2 bases and J dropped 2; count of bases not matched to a gene: 1. CDR1 is MNHNS and CDR2 is SASEGT in the germline V gene. This CDR3 is built from 14 residues. CDR3 residues: CASSEWDRAYEQYF. The CDR3, as DNA: TGTGCCAGCAGTGAATGGGACAGGGCCTACGAGCAGTACTTC.

The genes are TRBV29-1 and TRBJ1-5; D call uncertain. This CDR3 region has 12 residues. Per germline, CDR1 SQVTM and CDR2 ANQGSEA. V dropped 4 bases and J dropped 5 bases, with 9 bases sitting between them. The CDR3: CSVGGRDQPQHF. In DNA form, the CDR3 reads TGCAGCGTTGGCGGCAGAGATCAGCCCCAGCATTTT.